These 2 T cell receptor beta chains came from one sample sequenced in a study of T cells in Graves' hyperthyroidism and ophthalmopathy. RNA transcripts yielded amplified TCR beta CDR3 regions. HTBI primers drove first-round RT-PCR of the TCR CDR3. Each CDR3 protein is one row after TCRdb ran MiXCR on the multiplex PCR reads. The table includes roughly 500,000 distinct CDR3 sequences, around 50% detected once. Input material: peripheral blood or thyroid tissue (not recorded which). These receptors all stem from an adult woman with Graves' disease, either hyperthyroidism or ophthalmopathy (not recorded which).

The chain couples TRBV29-1 to TRBJ1-1; TRBD1 might be the D (5 bases). The CDR3 consists of 13 residues. With 1 base removed from V and 5 bases from J, the gap between germline ends came to 11 bases. Germline CDR1 reads SQVTM; CDR2 reads ANQGSEA. CDR3 coding DNA: TGCAGCGTTGAAGTAGGGGTAAGGACTGAAGCTTTCTTT. Amino acids: CSVEVGVRTEAFF.

The genes are TRBV4-3 and TRBJ1-2; D uncertain. The germline V gene encodes CDR1 LGHNA and CDR2 YSLEER. The CDR3 loop spans 16 amino acids. V dropped 3 bases and J dropped 2 bases, with 16 bases sitting between them. The CDR3 nucleotides are TGCGCCAGCAGCCAGAGGACCCAGCGTCCCAACTATGGCTACACCTTC. This encodes CASSQRTQRPNYGYTF.